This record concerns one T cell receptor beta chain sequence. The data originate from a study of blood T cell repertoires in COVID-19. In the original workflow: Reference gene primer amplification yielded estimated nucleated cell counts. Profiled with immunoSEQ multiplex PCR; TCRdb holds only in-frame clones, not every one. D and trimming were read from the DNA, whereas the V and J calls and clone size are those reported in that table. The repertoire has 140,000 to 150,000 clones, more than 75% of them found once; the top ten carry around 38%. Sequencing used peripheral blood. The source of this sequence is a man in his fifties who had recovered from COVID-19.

The CDR3 DNA reads TGTGCCAGCAGCTGGGGGACTAGCGGGGGTGTAGATACGCAGTATTTT. It is translated as CASSWGTSGGVDTQYF. This chain links TRBV11-3 with TRBJ2-3, with 14 bases that match TRBD2. The ends lost 4 bases at V and 5 bases at J; junction bases unmatched: 5. CDR3 length: 16 amino acids. The germline gives CDR1 SGHNT, CDR2 YENEEA. Full variable domain (missing parts from reference TRBV11-3 and TRBJ2-3): EAGVVQSPRYKIIEKKQPVAFWCNPISGHNTLYWYLQNLGQGPELLIRYENEEAVDDSQLPKDRFSAERLKGVDSTLKIQPAELGDSAVYLCASSWGTSGGVDTQYFGPGTRLTVL.